These 14 T cell receptor beta chains originate from one sample sequenced in a study of OX40 agonist ivuxolimab in advanced cancers. TCRdb keeps only in-frame clones here, not all; method: immunoSEQ multiplex PCR. The table shows some 74,000 clones, with around 80% occurring only once. Sequencing used CD4+ or CD8+ T cells sorted from blood, obtained in a trial of the OX40 agonist ivuxolimab. These receptors came from an adult with an advanced solid tumor such as melanoma, head and neck, liver or kidney cancer.

The rearrangement links TRBV5-1 to TRBJ2-5; 9 bases are shared with TRBD1. Germline V gene sequence: CDR1 SGHRS, CDR2 YFSETQ. The length of the CDR3 is 13 residues. Trimming removed 4 bases from V and 5 bases from J; junction bases left unmatched: 3. The CDR3 reads CASSGQGWETQYF. CDR3 in DNA: TGCGCCAGCAGCGGACAGGGGTGGGAGACCCAGTACTTC.

The rearrangement uses TRBV4-1 and TRBJ1-3; the D is unclear. V lost 0 bases, J lost 0 bases, and 9 bases lay in between. Germline V gene lookup returns CDR1 MGHRA and CDR2 YSYEKL. The CDR3 loop spans 16 amino acids. The CDR3 DNA reads as TGCGCCAGCAGCCAAGAAGTTCTTTTCTCTGGAAACACCATATATTTT. Its translation is CASSQEVLFSGNTIYF.

The rearrangement links TRBV10-3 to TRBJ2-3; TRBD2 aligns across 16 bases. Germline trimming cut 10 bases from V and 3 bases from J; bases unmatched to any gene: 7. The CDR3 has 16 residues. The germline gives CDR1 ENHRY, CDR2 SYGVKD. CDR3: CATGTSGRAGTDTQYF. The CDR3 DNA reads as TGTGCCACAGGGACTAGCGGGAGGGCCGGGACAGATACGCAGTATTTT.

This chain uses TRBV7-2 with TRBJ2-7, with D perhaps matching TRBD1 (7 bases). The CDR3 runs 15 residues. The germline V and J ends were trimmed by 0 bases and 7 bases, with 16 bases remaining between them. Germline V gene sequence: CDR1 SGHTA, CDR2 FQGNSA. CDR3 DNA sequence: TGTGCCAGCAGCTTAGCTGGCTCAGGGGGGAGAGAGCAGTACTTC. Translation: CASSLAGSGGREQYF.

The gene calls are TRBV11-2 and TRBJ2-6, with no clear D. CDR1 is SGHAT and CDR2 is FQNNGV in the germline V gene. V was pared by 4 bases and J by 2 bases, with 12 bases between. This CDR3 has 16 amino acids. The CDR3 reads CASSSMGNPGANVLTF. CDR3 sequence (DNA): TGTGCCAGCAGCTCTATGGGGAACCCTGGGGCCAACGTCCTGACTTTC.

J is TRBJ1-6 and V is TRBV11-2; 7 bases map to TRBD1. With V trimmed by 5 bases and J by 9 bases, 7 bases remained unmatched. CDR3 length equals 14 residues. Germline V lookup: CDR1 SGHAT, CDR2 FQNNGV. The CDR3 here is CASSRTGGGSPLHF. As DNA, the CDR3 is TGTGCCAGCAGCCGGACAGGCGGTGGTTCACCCCTCCACTTT. The full variable domain, its missing parts supplied by reference TRBV11-2 and TRBJ1-6, is EAGVAQSPRYKIIEKRQSVAFWCNPISGHATLYWYQQILGQGPKLLIQFQNNGVVDDSQLPKDRFSAERLKGVDSTLKIQPAKLEDSAVYLCASSRTGGGSPLHFGNGTRLTVT.

The rearrangement uses TRBV4-2 and TRBJ1-4, with D perhaps TRBD1 (5 bases). Germline values: CDR1 LGHNA, CDR2 YNFKEQ. The CDR3 sequence is 15 residues long. Trimming pared 1 base from V and 5 bases from J, leaving 11 bases between. CDR3 sequence: CASSQGRQLNEKLFF. CDR3 DNA: TGTGCCAGCAGCCAAGGTAGACAGTTAAATGAAAAACTGTTTTTT.

V and J are TRBV6-5 and TRBJ2-5; TRBD1 matches at 8 bases. The CDR3 is 13 residues long. J lost 5 bases, V lost 6 bases, and 5 bases had no gene match. Germline assignment: CDR1 MNHEY and CDR2 SVGAGI. The CDR3 reads CASRRQGTETQYF. The CDR3, as DNA: TGTGCCAGCAGACGACAGGGGACTGAGACCCAGTACTTC.

The rearrangement links TRBV5-5 to TRBJ2-3; the match to TRBD2 covers 13 bases. The CDR3 totals 16 residues. Germline lookup yields CDR1 SGHKS and CDR2 YYEKEE (reference sequence). Trimming removed 5 bases from V and 6 bases from J; junction bases left unmatched: 9. CDR3 DNA sequence: TGTGCCAGCAGTTGGACTAGCGGGGGCACAGGCGATACGCAGTATTTT. Translation gives CASSWTSGGTGDTQYF.

This clone appeared once. V and J are TRBV6-6 and TRBJ1-1; no definite D call. The ends were cut back, 0 bases at V and 4 bases at J, with 12 bases in the middle. The CDR3 spans 15 residues. Germline assignment: CDR1 MNHNY and CDR2 SVGAGI (reference sequence). The CDR3, as DNA: TGTGCCAGCAGTTACTCGATAAATCGTGGCACTGAAGCTTTCTTT. Amino acids: CASSYSINRGTEAFF.

This chain joins TRBV2 and TRBJ1-1; 8 bases match TRBD1. The germline V gene encodes CDR1 SNHLY and CDR2 FYNNEI. The ends lost 1 base at V and 5 bases at J; junction bases unmatched: 3. This CDR3 comprises 14 residues. The CDR3 DNA reads as TGTGCCAGCAGTGAAGACAGGGGGGCGACTGAAGCTTTCTTT. This translates into CASSEDRGATEAFF.

This chain connects TRBV20-1 to TRBJ2-4; no definite D call. The CDR3 consists of 10 residues. With 3 bases removed from V and 9 bases from J, the gap between germline ends came to 6 bases. The germline CDR1 and CDR2 sequences are DFQATT and SNEGSKA (reference sequence). CDR3 sequence (DNA): TGCAGTGCTAGCCGGGTCATTCAGTACTTC. Encoded protein: CSASRVIQYF.

This rearrangement joins TRBV18 to TRBJ2-1; 7 positions agree with TRBD1. The CDR3 consists of 15 residues. From germline, CDR1 is KGHSH and CDR2 LQKENI. V was clipped by 4 bases and J by 5 bases; unmatched bases: 8. The CDR3 reads CASSLRQGYDNEQFF. CDR3 nucleotide sequence: TGTGCCAGCTCACTTCGACAGGGATATGACAATGAGCAGTTCTTC.

This rearrangement joins TRBV5-6 to TRBJ2-7, with D perhaps matching TRBD1 (6 bases). Trimming removed 6 bases at V and 2 bases at J, with 15 bases between. The CDR3 runs 14 residues. CDR1 is SGHDT and CDR2 is YYEEEE in the germline V gene. This chain's CDR3 is CASTKQGSTYEQYF. The CDR3 DNA follows: TGTGCCAGCACCAAACAGGGTTCTACCTACGAGCAGTACTTC.